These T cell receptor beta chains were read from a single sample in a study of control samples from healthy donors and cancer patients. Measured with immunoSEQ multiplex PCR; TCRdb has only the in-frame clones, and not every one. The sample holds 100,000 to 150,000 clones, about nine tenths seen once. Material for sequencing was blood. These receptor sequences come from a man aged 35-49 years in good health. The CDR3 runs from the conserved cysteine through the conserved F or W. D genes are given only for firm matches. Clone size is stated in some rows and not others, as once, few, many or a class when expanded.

CDR3nt: TGTGCCACCAGTGATTCGACTCCCGGTCGGGCAGATACGCAGTATTTT
CDR3aa: CATSDSTPGRADTQYF
j_gene: TRBJ2-3
d_gene: .
v_gene: TRBV24-1
abundance: .

CDR3nt: TGCGCCAGCAGCACGGGTCCAGCTTTACACACTGAAGCTTTCTTT
CDR3aa: CASSTGPALHTEAFF
j_gene: TRBJ1-1
d_gene: .
v_gene: TRBV5-1
abundance: .

CDR3nt: TGCGCCAGCAGCCAGAAGGGCCTCCAAGAGACCCAGTACTTC
CDR3aa: CASSQKGLQETQYF
j_gene: TRBJ2-5
d_gene: .
v_gene: TRBV4-1
abundance: .

CDR3nt: TGTGCCAGCAGCTCTCAGTCACGGGCAGATACGCAGTATTTT
CDR3aa: CASSSQSRADTQYF
j_gene: TRBJ2-3
d_gene: .
v_gene: TRBV7-2
abundance: once

CDR3nt: TGTGCCACCAGCAGAGCTAGCGGGGTGAACACCGGGGAGCTGTTTTTT
CDR3aa: CATSRASGVNTGELFF
j_gene: TRBJ2-2
d_gene: TRBD2
v_gene: TRBV15
abundance: .

CDR3nt: TGTGCCAGCAGACAGACAGGGGTTGGCAATCAGCCCCAGCATTTT
CDR3aa: CASRQTGVGNQPQHF
j_gene: TRBJ1-5
d_gene: TRBD1
v_gene: TRBV6-6
abundance: .

CDR3nt: TGCGCCAGCAGCTTGGTTCCAGAAAATTACAATGAGCAGTTCTTC
CDR3aa: CASSLVPENYNEQFF
j_gene: TRBJ2-1
d_gene: .
v_gene: TRBV5-1
abundance: .

CDR3nt: TGTGCCAGCAGCTTGGGGACAGGGGCAAAGCCTGCATATGGCTACACCTTC
CDR3aa: CASSLGTGAKPAYGYTF
j_gene: TRBJ1-2
d_gene: TRBD1
v_gene: TRBV5-5
abundance: few

CDR3nt: TGCGCCAGCAGCTTGAACCCGAGCCTACCTGAAGCTTTCTTT
CDR3aa: CASSLNPSLPEAFF
j_gene: TRBJ1-1
d_gene: .
v_gene: TRBV5-1
abundance: once

CDR3nt: TGTGCCAGCAGCAACAGCTGCAGGGCTCAAGAGACCCAGTACTTC
CDR3aa: CASSNSCRAQETQYF
j_gene: TRBJ2-5
d_gene: .
v_gene: TRBV21-1
abundance: .

CDR3nt: TGCACCAGCAGCCAAGATCGGGACAGGGGGCCTGACACTGAAGCTTTCTTT
CDR3aa: CTSSQDRDRGPDTEAFF
j_gene: TRBJ1-1
d_gene: .
v_gene: TRBV1
abundance: .

CDR3nt: TGTGCCAGTAGCCGATGGAGGGGGGGAGGGAGCTATGGCTACACCTTC
CDR3aa: CASSRWRGGGSYGYTF
j_gene: TRBJ1-2
d_gene: .
v_gene: TRBV19
abundance: .

CDR3nt: TGCGCCAGCAGCTTGAAGTCGGAGACCCAGTACTTC
CDR3aa: CASSLKSETQYF
j_gene: TRBJ2-5
d_gene: .
v_gene: TRBV5-1
abundance: .

CDR3nt: TGTGCCTGTCTAACAGGGGGCAGTACCGGGGAGCTGTTTTTT
CDR3aa: CACLTGGSTGELFF
j_gene: TRBJ2-2
d_gene: TRBD1
v_gene: TRBV30
abundance: .

CDR3nt: TGTGCCAGCTTGCTCCCGGGGAAGAATGAAAAACTGTTTTTT
CDR3aa: CASLLPGKNEKLFF
j_gene: TRBJ1-4
d_gene: .
v_gene: TRBV7-8
abundance: .

CDR3nt: TGTGCCAGTAGCTTGAAGGGACGGTTGAGCTCCTACAATGAGCAGTTCTTC
CDR3aa: CASSLKGRLSSYNEQFF
j_gene: TRBJ2-1
d_gene: .
v_gene: TRBV19
abundance: .

CDR3nt: TGTGCCAGCAGCGGAAGGGGTGTGGGCGGCTACACCTTC
CDR3aa: CASSGRGVGGYTF
j_gene: TRBJ1-2
d_gene: .
v_gene: TRBV9
abundance: .

CDR3nt: TGTGCCACCAGCAGGACCAGAGCCGTAGAAAATGAAAAACTGTTTTTT
CDR3aa: CATSRTRAVENEKLFF
j_gene: TRBJ1-4
d_gene: .
v_gene: TRBV15
abundance: .

CDR3nt: TGCGCCAGCAGCCAAGCCCGGAGGGGGGTAAATGGCTACACCTTC
CDR3aa: CASSQARRGVNGYTF
j_gene: TRBJ1-2
d_gene: .
v_gene: TRBV4-3
abundance: .

CDR3nt: TGTGCCAGCAGTGATCCAGGGAGGGCTGGAAACACCATATATTTT
CDR3aa: CASSDPGRAGNTIYF
j_gene: TRBJ1-3
d_gene: .
v_gene: TRBV25-1
abundance: .

CDR3nt: TGTGCCACCAGTGATCCAGCCGGGACAGGGGGTGTACACGAGCAGTACTTC
CDR3aa: CATSDPAGTGGVHEQYF
j_gene: TRBJ2-7
d_gene: TRBD1
v_gene: TRBV24-1
abundance: .

CDR3nt: TGTGCCAGCAACCTGGTCAGGGGCCTTTATGGCTACACCTTC
CDR3aa: CASNLVRGLYGYTF
j_gene: TRBJ1-2
d_gene: .
v_gene: TRBV28
abundance: once

CDR3nt: TGTGCCAGCAGCCGGAGGTCGGGACAGTATCCAGATACGCAGTATTTT
CDR3aa: CASSRRSGQYPDTQYF
j_gene: TRBJ2-3
d_gene: TRBD1
v_gene: TRBV5-8
abundance: .

CDR3nt: TGTGCCACCAGTGAGCAAGGGGGGGAAAGCTACGAGCAGTACTTC
CDR3aa: CATSEQGGESYEQYF
j_gene: TRBJ2-7
d_gene: .
v_gene: TRBV24-1
abundance: .

CDR3nt: TGTGCCAGCAGTACACTGGGGGGCTACACCTTC
CDR3aa: CASSTLGGYTF
j_gene: TRBJ1-2
d_gene: .
v_gene: TRBV12-3/TRBV12-4
abundance: .

CDR3nt: TGCGCCAGCAGCCAAGATGCGGGGATAGGGTATGGCTACACCTTC
CDR3aa: CASSQDAGIGYGYTF
j_gene: TRBJ1-2
d_gene: .
v_gene: TRBV4-1
abundance: .

CDR3nt: TGCGCCAGCAGTGAGCGGACCCCTTGGGACGAGCAGTACTTC
CDR3aa: CASSERTPWDEQYF
j_gene: TRBJ2-7
d_gene: .
v_gene: TRBV10-2
abundance: .

CDR3nt: TGTGCCAGCAGTTGGGGGTTGGCAGCTGGCTACACCTTC
CDR3aa: CASSWGLAAGYTF
j_gene: TRBJ1-2
d_gene: .
v_gene: TRBV12-3/TRBV12-4
abundance: .

CDR3nt: TGTGCCAGCAGCCAAAATCCCGGGACAGGGGTCGGGGTTGATACGCAGTATTTT
CDR3aa: CASSQNPGTGVGVDTQYF
j_gene: TRBJ2-3
d_gene: TRBD1
v_gene: TRBV3-1/TRBV3-2
abundance: .

CDR3nt: TGTGCCACCAGTGATGGGAGTGGGACAGGGGGAATTAACTATGGCTACACCTTC
CDR3aa: CATSDGSGTGGINYGYTF
j_gene: TRBJ1-2
d_gene: TRBD1
v_gene: TRBV24-1
abundance: few

CDR3nt: TGTGCCATCAGTGAGTCTGGGGACTCCTACGAGCAGTACTTC
CDR3aa: CAISESGDSYEQYF
j_gene: TRBJ2-7
d_gene: .
v_gene: TRBV10-3
abundance: .

CDR3nt: TGCAGCGTTGAAGACCACTGGGGGGTCCGGGAGACCCAGTACTTC
CDR3aa: CSVEDHWGVRETQYF
j_gene: TRBJ2-5
d_gene: .
v_gene: TRBV29-1
abundance: .

CDR3nt: TGTGCCAGCAGCGTAGGAGGACAAGCCTATGGCTACACCTTC
CDR3aa: CASSVGGQAYGYTF
j_gene: TRBJ1-2
d_gene: .
v_gene: TRBV9
abundance: few

CDR3nt: TGTGCCAGCAGCCCTCGGGACAGGAGCTCCTACAATGAGCAGTTCTTC
CDR3aa: CASSPRDRSSYNEQFF
j_gene: TRBJ2-1
d_gene: TRBD1
v_gene: TRBV5-8
abundance: .

CDR3nt: TGTGCCAGCAGCCACAGCCTGGTGTTCGAACGATCCTTC
CDR3aa: CASSHSLVFERSF
j_gene: TRBJ1-2
d_gene: .
v_gene: TRBV5-4
abundance: few

CDR3nt: TGCGCCAGCAGCCCGGACGGCTCCTACGAGCAGTACTTC
CDR3aa: CASSPDGSYEQYF
j_gene: TRBJ2-7
d_gene: .
v_gene: TRBV5-1
abundance: once

CDR3nt: TGTGCCAGCAGTCCAGACAGAGGCACAGATACGCAGTATTTT
CDR3aa: CASSPDRGTDTQYF
j_gene: TRBJ2-3
d_gene: .
v_gene: TRBV27
abundance: .

CDR3nt: TGTGCCAGCAGCCCGAGGGGACCTGCAACTAATGAAAAACTGTTTTTT
CDR3aa: CASSPRGPATNEKLFF
j_gene: TRBJ1-4
d_gene: .
v_gene: TRBV9
abundance: .

CDR3nt: TGTGCCAGCAGCCGAATGGACATTAATTCACCCCTCCACTTT
CDR3aa: CASSRMDINSPLHF
j_gene: TRBJ1-6
d_gene: .
v_gene: TRBV5-6
abundance: once

CDR3nt: TGTGCCAGCAGCACCCGGTGGACCCTGGAAGAGACCCAGTACTTC
CDR3aa: CASSTRWTLEETQYF
j_gene: TRBJ2-5
d_gene: .
v_gene: TRBV6-2/TRBV6-3
abundance: .

CDR3nt: TGTGCCACCAGTGACCCTGGGACTAGCGGGCCTGTGAATGAGCAGTTCTTC
CDR3aa: CATSDPGTSGPVNEQFF
j_gene: TRBJ2-1
d_gene: TRBD2
v_gene: TRBV24-1
abundance: .

CDR3nt: TGTGCCAGCAGCTTTAGGCCTCCTAACACCGGGGAGCTGTTTTTT
CDR3aa: CASSFRPPNTGELFF
j_gene: TRBJ2-2
d_gene: .
v_gene: TRBV7-2
abundance: .

CDR3nt: TGTGCCGCCAGGACAGGGGACAGCATGAACACTGAAGCTTTCTTT
CDR3aa: CAARTGDSMNTEAFF
j_gene: TRBJ1-1
d_gene: TRBD1
v_gene: TRBV24-1
abundance: .

CDR3nt: TGTGCCAGCAGCGCCCCCCCGGGACTAGAGTGGGATGAGCAGTTCTTC
CDR3aa: CASSAPPGLEWDEQFF
j_gene: TRBJ2-1
d_gene: TRBD2
v_gene: TRBV9
abundance: .

CDR3nt: TGTGCCAGTAGCCGAGAGGTGAAGACTGAAGCTTTCTTT
CDR3aa: CASSREVKTEAFF
j_gene: TRBJ1-1
d_gene: .
v_gene: TRBV19
abundance: .

CDR3nt: TGTGCCAGCAGCTTAGTCTTTCCGGGATTGAGCAATCAGCCCCAGCATTTT
CDR3aa: CASSLVFPGLSNQPQHF
j_gene: TRBJ1-5
d_gene: .
v_gene: TRBV7-8
abundance: once

CDR3nt: TGTGCCACCAGCACGGGAGAGACCCAGTACTTC
CDR3aa: CATSTGETQYF
j_gene: TRBJ2-5
d_gene: .
v_gene: TRBV15
abundance: .

CDR3nt: TGTGCCAGCAGTTTAGAAGGGTCCTATGGCTACACCTTC
CDR3aa: CASSLEGSYGYTF
j_gene: TRBJ1-2
d_gene: .
v_gene: TRBV12-3/TRBV12-4
abundance: .

CDR3nt: TGTGCCAGCAGGGGGACCATACGGTATGAGCAGTTCTTC
CDR3aa: CASRGTIRYEQFF
j_gene: TRBJ2-1
d_gene: .
v_gene: TRBV6-5
abundance: .

CDR3nt: TGTGCCAGCAACCCGGGGCGGACTGAAGCTTTCTTT
CDR3aa: CASNPGRTEAFF
j_gene: TRBJ1-1
d_gene: .
v_gene: TRBV2
abundance: .

CDR3nt: TGTGCCAGTTACAGGGTGAATTCAGGCTACACCTTC
CDR3aa: CASYRVNSGYTF
j_gene: TRBJ1-2
d_gene: .
v_gene: TRBV19
abundance: .